This entry concerns a single T cell receptor (beta chain). No antigen is known for it. No clone much larger than this one lies a single base away; base qualities are absent. Compared with germline, V lacks 4 bases and J lacks 5 bases; bases without a gene match: 6. CDR1 SEHNR and CDR2 FQNEAQ are derived from the germline V gene (reference sequence). Measured from the cysteine to the phenylalanine, the CDR3 is 15 residues long. The CDR3 DNA has 45 bases and is translated from base 1. These data belong to a study of T cell repertoires in cytomegalovirus infection (dated by TCRdb to between 2017 and 2020). Notes on the research overall: Alongside well-studied HLA-B-restricted epitopes, the peptide stimulations were aimed at recently identified HLA-C-restricted CMV epitopes, whose presentation resists viral immunomodulation. Donor HLA type was relevant to the analysis, because carriage of CMV infection together with the matching HLA type was indicated by public TCR beta signatures. The paper as a whole reports these results and caveats: Cumulative frequency of public TCR beta family members discriminated carriers of CMV infection plus the relevant HLA type in this cohort and an independent approximately 350-donor cohort. The ex vivo response was dominated by HLA-C-restricted CMV-specific TCR beta clonotypes, which also provided the single most frequent clonotype in two of eight donors.

The reads were generated on an Illumina HiSeq 1500. TCRdb passed the public sequencing reads through fastp at Q25 and MiXCR, retaining productive beta sequences. Each entry is one CDR3 protein sequence, shown with its most common DNA and genes. This sample is represented by fewer than 850,000 distinct CDR3 sequences; about 29% of them were singletons. Around 12% of the sample goes to the ten largest clones. What the treatment or condition label conveys for this sample: in vitro stimulation with specific CMV peptide epitopes to enrich CMV-specific T cells. The rearranged segments are TRBV7-9 and TRBJ1-4; the central 8 bases match TRBD1. This specimen consisted of cultured CD8+ T cells from PBMCs, obtained from culture after CMV antigen stimulation. This clonotype was sampled from a human donor in good health (CMV status not recorded). Some clones in this sample may be carry-over from other donors' samples. In nucleotide form, the sequence is TGTGCCAGCAGCTCGGAGACAGGGGCCAATGAAAAACTGTTTTTT. It specifies CASSSETGANEKLFF.